This T cell receptor beta chain was obtained from a study of beta chain features in type 1 diabetes. As for the study in general: Analysis included around 110,000,000 sorted cells drawn from all samples. Study observations and caveats: VDJ junctions from type 1 diabetes patients carried fewer insertions and larger deletions.

Trimming stripped 2 bases from V and 3 bases from J, with 8 bases between. Germline CDR1 is SGHTA and CDR2 is FQGTGA. The CDR3 contains 13 residues. This clone came up a few times. The antigen is not known. The entirety of the isolated RNA underwent reverse transcription, so expressed TCRB transcripts were sequenced. TCRdb keeps only in-frame clones here, not all; method: immunoSEQ multiplex PCR. Counted here are roughly 610,000 clones, less than 20% occurring once; the ten biggest clones make up approximately 0.099%. The receptor was isolated from a man between 18 and 35 years old in good health. The chain couples TRBV7-3 to TRBJ2-7; D is possibly TRBD2 (5 bases). Sequencing was performed on naive CD4+ T cells from blood. The CDR3 region is CASSLGGVYEQYF. The CDR3 nucleotides are TGTGCCAGCAGCTTAGGAGGAGTCTACGAGCAGTACTTC.